The rows below give T cell receptor beta chains drawn from one sample of a study of cytomegalovirus exposure and HLA in healthy donors. This table comes from immunoSEQ multiplex PCR, and its TCRdb copy is limited to in-frame clones, with some not included. Of some 28,000 clones in the sample, 62% are singletons; the top ten hold roughly 42%. Source material: PBMCs. The source is a male donor in good health and CMV-seropositive. CDR3s include the opening cysteine and the closing phenylalanine or tryptophan. Each record gives: D gene, J gene, clone size, V gene, CDR3 protein, CDR3 DNA. A D gene is named only where the DNA matches it firmly. Clone size is stated in some rows and not others, as once, few, many or a class when expanded.

D gene: NA
J gene: TRBJ1-5
clone size: once
V gene: TRBV2
CDR3 protein: CASSEGLRSNQPQHF
CDR3 DNA: TGTGCCAGCAGTGAAGGTCTACGCAGCAATCAGCCCCAGCATTTT

D gene: NA
J gene: TRBJ1-3
clone size: many
V gene: TRBV10-2
CDR3 protein: CASTRETDSGNTIYF
CDR3 DNA: TGCGCCAGCACTCGGGAGACAGATTCTGGAAACACCATATATTTT

D gene: NA
J gene: TRBJ1-6
clone size: NA
V gene: TRBV25-1
CDR3 protein: CASSEYSGGIPLHF
CDR3 DNA: TGTGCCAGCAGTGAATATAGTGGGGGGATTCCCCTCCACTTT

D gene: NA
J gene: TRBJ2-7
clone size: NA
V gene: TRBV5-1
CDR3 protein: CASSLGNRDSYEQYF
CDR3 DNA: TGCGCCAGCAGCTTGGGAAACAGGGACTCCTACGAGCAGTACTTC

D gene: NA
J gene: TRBJ2-2
clone size: many
V gene: TRBV5-1
CDR3 protein: CASSLPTTTGELFF
CDR3 DNA: TGCGCCAGCAGCTTGCCCACTACCACCGGGGAGCTGTTTTTT

D gene: TRBD1
J gene: TRBJ1-2
clone size: NA
V gene: TRBV19
CDR3 protein: CASSTGTVPYGYTF
CDR3 DNA: TGTGCCAGTAGTACGGGGACAGTCCCCTATGGCTACACCTTC

D gene: TRBD1
J gene: TRBJ1-4
clone size: NA
V gene: TRBV28
CDR3 protein: CASSLPPGQANEKLFF
CDR3 DNA: TGTGCCAGCAGTTTACCTCCGGGACAGGCTAATGAAAAACTGTTTTTT

D gene: TRBD2
J gene: TRBJ2-7
clone size: few
V gene: TRBV4-2
CDR3 protein: CASSQGWRGGPYEQYF
CDR3 DNA: TGTGCCAGCAGCCAAGGCTGGCGGGGGGGTCCATACGAGCAGTACTTC

D gene: TRBD2
J gene: TRBJ2-3
clone size: NA
V gene: TRBV4-1
CDR3 protein: CASSQTPGSSGMIDTQYF
CDR3 DNA: TGCGCCAGCAGCCAAACCCCCGGGTCTAGCGGGATGATAGATACGCAGTATTTT

D gene: NA
J gene: TRBJ1-5
clone size: NA
V gene: TRBV6-6
CDR3 protein: CASMEGSNSNQPQHF
CDR3 DNA: TGTGCCAGCATGGAAGGGAGTAATAGCAATCAGCCCCAGCATTTT

D gene: NA
J gene: TRBJ1-5
clone size: once
V gene: TRBV19
CDR3 protein: CASRWAQNQPQHF
CDR3 DNA: TGTGCCAGTAGGTGGGCACAGAATCAGCCCCAGCATTTT

D gene: TRBD1
J gene: TRBJ2-3
clone size: few
V gene: TRBV6-4
CDR3 protein: CASSSGTGGTDTQYF
CDR3 DNA: TGTGCCAGCAGCTCCGGGACAGGGGGCACAGATACGCAGTATTTT

D gene: NA
J gene: TRBJ1-5
clone size: NA
V gene: TRBV10-2
CDR3 protein: CASRQYRASNQPQHF
CDR3 DNA: TGCGCCAGCAGACAGTACAGGGCTAGCAATCAGCCCCAGCATTTT

D gene: TRBD1
J gene: TRBJ1-5
clone size: once
V gene: TRBV6-5
CDR3 protein: CASSPQGDRQPQHF
CDR3 DNA: TGTGCCAGCAGTCCGCAGGGGGATAGGCAGCCCCAGCATTTT

D gene: TRBD1
J gene: TRBJ1-2
clone size: NA
V gene: TRBV25-1
CDR3 protein: CASTPQGGLNNYGYTF
CDR3 DNA: TGTGCCAGCACCCCCCAAGGGGGCCTAAATAACTATGGCTACACCTTC

D gene: TRBD1
J gene: TRBJ1-1
clone size: few
V gene: TRBV2
CDR3 protein: CAGQGLYRTEAFF
CDR3 DNA: TGTGCTGGACAGGGTCTTTATCGGACTGAAGCTTTCTTT

D gene: NA
J gene: TRBJ1-1
clone size: NA
V gene: TRBV2
CDR3 protein: CASSEDDTEAFF
CDR3 DNA: TGTGCCAGCAGTGAAGACGACACAGAAGCTTTCTTT

D gene: TRBD1
J gene: TRBJ1-2
clone size: NA
V gene: TRBV19
CDR3 protein: CASRPPGQPSTF
CDR3 DNA: TGTGCCAGTAGACCTCCGGGACAGCCTTCCACCTTC

D gene: NA
J gene: TRBJ2-1
clone size: NA
V gene: TRBV6-6
CDR3 protein: CASSYSSQGGNEQFF
CDR3 DNA: TGTGCCAGCAGTTACTCGAGTCAGGGGGGAAATGAGCAGTTCTTC

D gene: NA
J gene: TRBJ1-1
clone size: NA
V gene: TRBV6-1
CDR3 protein: CASSGSWRAEAFF
CDR3 DNA: TGTGCCAGCAGTGGTTCATGGCGGGCTGAAGCTTTCTTT

D gene: NA
J gene: TRBJ1-6
clone size: few
V gene: TRBV27
CDR3 protein: CASSLQLISPLHF
CDR3 DNA: TGTGCCAGCAGTTTACAACTTATCTCACCCCTCCACTTT

D gene: TRBD2
J gene: TRBJ2-7
clone size: few
V gene: TRBV18
CDR3 protein: CASSPQSGRTSYEQYF
CDR3 DNA: TGTGCCAGCTCACCACAGAGCGGGAGGACAAGCTACGAGCAGTACTTC

D gene: TRBD2
J gene: TRBJ2-5
clone size: NA
V gene: TRBV5-1
CDR3 protein: CASRAGGTTGETQYF
CDR3 DNA: TGCGCCAGCAGGGCGGGAGGGACCACGGGAGAGACCCAGTACTTC

D gene: NA
J gene: TRBJ1-1
clone size: NA
V gene: TRBV12-5
CDR3 protein: CASGLVSGGRTEAFF
CDR3 DNA: TGTGCTAGTGGTTTGGTATCCGGAGGGCGGACTGAAGCTTTCTTT

D gene: NA
J gene: TRBJ2-2
clone size: NA
V gene: TRBV6-5
CDR3 protein: CASSYSIGTGELFF
CDR3 DNA: TGTGCCAGCAGTTACTCGATCGGCACCGGGGAGCTGTTTTTT

D gene: NA
J gene: TRBJ1-3
clone size: few
V gene: TRBV2
CDR3 protein: CASSEGGPKSGNTIYF
CDR3 DNA: TGTGCCAGCAGTGAAGGGGGGCCTAAATCTGGAAACACCATATATTTT

D gene: NA
J gene: TRBJ1-5
clone size: few
V gene: TRBV2
CDR3 protein: CASRYRSLSNQPQHF
CDR3 DNA: TGTGCCAGCAGATACAGATCATTGAGCAATCAGCCCCAGCATTTT

D gene: TRBD2
J gene: TRBJ2-5
clone size: NA
V gene: TRBV11-1
CDR3 protein: CASSLAGGPGGTQYF
CDR3 DNA: TGTGCCAGCAGTCTAGCGGGAGGACCAGGAGGGACCCAGTACTTC

D gene: TRBD2
J gene: TRBJ2-5
clone size: NA
V gene: TRBV5-1
CDR3 protein: CASSLDGSGRRETQYF
CDR3 DNA: TGCGCCAGCAGCTTGGACGGTAGCGGGAGGCGGGAGACCCAGTACTTC

D gene: NA
J gene: TRBJ2-7
clone size: NA
V gene: TRBV6-1
CDR3 protein: CASSEVEPSYEQYF
CDR3 DNA: TGTGCCAGCAGTGAAGTCGAGCCCTCCTACGAGCAGTACTTC

D gene: TRBD1
J gene: TRBJ2-1
clone size: NA
V gene: TRBV5-1
CDR3 protein: CASNPPPTGVASYNEQFF
CDR3 DNA: TGCGCCAGCAACCCTCCCCCGACAGGGGTAGCCTCCTACAATGAGCAGTTCTTC

D gene: NA
J gene: TRBJ2-6
clone size: NA
V gene: TRBV4-1
CDR3 protein: CASSHTAGDSGANVLTF
CDR3 DNA: TGCGCCAGCAGCCACACGGCCGGGGACTCTGGGGCCAACGTCCTGACTTTC

D gene: NA
J gene: TRBJ1-3
clone size: NA
V gene: TRBV19
CDR3 protein: CASSITWATGNTIYF
CDR3 DNA: TGTGCCAGTAGTATAACTTGGGCTACTGGAAACACCATATATTTT

D gene: NA
J gene: TRBJ1-5
clone size: NA
V gene: TRBV15
CDR3 protein: CATSIYPIYSNQPQHF
CDR3 DNA: TGTGCCACCAGCATCTACCCTATCTATAGCAATCAGCCCCAGCATTTT

D gene: TRBD2
J gene: TRBJ2-1
clone size: NA
V gene: TRBV28
CDR3 protein: CASRTSGRAEEQFF
CDR3 DNA: TGTGCCAGCAGGACTAGCGGGAGGGCTGAAGAGCAGTTCTTC

D gene: NA
J gene: TRBJ1-2
clone size: NA
V gene: TRBV19
CDR3 protein: CASRFRAGRTELGGGYTF
CDR3 DNA: TGTGCCAGTAGATTCCGTGCAGGACGAACGGAACTTGGGGGCGGCTACACCTTC

D gene: TRBD1
J gene: TRBJ1-2
clone size: NA
V gene: TRBV27
CDR3 protein: CASRYRGKEGGYTF
CDR3 DNA: TGTGCCAGCAGGTACAGGGGAAAGGAGGGTGGCTACACCTTC